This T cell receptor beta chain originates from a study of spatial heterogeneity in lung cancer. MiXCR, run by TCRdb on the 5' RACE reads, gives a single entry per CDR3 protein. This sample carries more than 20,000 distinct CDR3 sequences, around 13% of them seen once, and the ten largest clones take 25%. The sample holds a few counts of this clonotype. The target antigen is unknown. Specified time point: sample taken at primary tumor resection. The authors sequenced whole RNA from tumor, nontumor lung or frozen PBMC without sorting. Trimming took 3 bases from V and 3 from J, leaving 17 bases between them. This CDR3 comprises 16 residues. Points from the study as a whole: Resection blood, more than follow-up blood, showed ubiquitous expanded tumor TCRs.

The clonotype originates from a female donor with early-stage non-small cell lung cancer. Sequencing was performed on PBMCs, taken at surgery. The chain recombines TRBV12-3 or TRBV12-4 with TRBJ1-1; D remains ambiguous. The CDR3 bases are TGTGCCAGCAGTTTTTCGTTAGCGGGGAGTGACACTGAAGCTTTCTTT. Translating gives CASSFSLAGSDTEAFF.